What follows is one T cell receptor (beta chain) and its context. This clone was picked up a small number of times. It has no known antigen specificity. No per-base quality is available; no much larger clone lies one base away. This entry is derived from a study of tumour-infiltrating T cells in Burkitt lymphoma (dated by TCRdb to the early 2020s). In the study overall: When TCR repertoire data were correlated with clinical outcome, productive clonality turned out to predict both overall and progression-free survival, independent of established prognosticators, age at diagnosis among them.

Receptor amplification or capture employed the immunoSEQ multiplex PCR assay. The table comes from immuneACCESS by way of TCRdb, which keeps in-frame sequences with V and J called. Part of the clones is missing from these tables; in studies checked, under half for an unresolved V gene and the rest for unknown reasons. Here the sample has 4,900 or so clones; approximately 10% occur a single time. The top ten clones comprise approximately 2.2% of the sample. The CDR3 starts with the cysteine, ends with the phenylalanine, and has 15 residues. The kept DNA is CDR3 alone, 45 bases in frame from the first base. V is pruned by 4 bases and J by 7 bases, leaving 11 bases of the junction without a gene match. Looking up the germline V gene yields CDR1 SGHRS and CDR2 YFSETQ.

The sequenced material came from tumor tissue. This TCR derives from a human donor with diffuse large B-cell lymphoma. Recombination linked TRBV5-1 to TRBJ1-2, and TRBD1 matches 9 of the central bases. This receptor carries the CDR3 CASSLRTGASGGYTF. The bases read TGCGCCAGCAGCCTCAGGACAGGGGCTTCTGGTGGCTACACCTTC.